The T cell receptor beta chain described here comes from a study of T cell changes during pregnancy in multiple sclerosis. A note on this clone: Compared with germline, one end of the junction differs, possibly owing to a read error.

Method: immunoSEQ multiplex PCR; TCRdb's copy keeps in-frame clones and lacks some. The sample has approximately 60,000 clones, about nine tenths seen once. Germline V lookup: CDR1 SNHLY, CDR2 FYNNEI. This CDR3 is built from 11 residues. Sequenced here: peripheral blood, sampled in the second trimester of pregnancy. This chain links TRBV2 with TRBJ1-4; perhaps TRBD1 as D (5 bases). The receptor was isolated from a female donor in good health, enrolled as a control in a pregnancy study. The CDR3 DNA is TGTGCCAGCAGTGAGTCCAGGGCCAGAGTTTTT. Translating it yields CASSESRARVF.